The clone carrying this TCR beta chain was seen ten or more times. The antigen is unknown. The junction differs from germline at one of its ends, possibly a read error. These data belong to a study of breast tumors, draining lymph nodes, adjacent tissues. Study results and caveats: Tumors had less TCR diversity than lymph nodes, more than nontumor tissue.

TCRdb fed the multiplex PCR reads into MiXCR, producing one record per CDR3 protein. The sample carries 50,000 to 85,000 distinct CDR3 sequences, 40% to 45% recorded once. Germline-derived CDR1 and CDR2 are MNHNY and SVGAGI (reference sequence). The CDR3 loop spans 11 amino acids. The clonotype comes from a female donor with breast cancer. Some clones in this sample may be carry-over from other donors' samples. This chain links TRBV6-6 with TRBJ1-2; no reliable D call. The sequenced material came from breast tumor tissue. The CDR3, as DNA: TGTGCCAGCAGTCACTCGGCAGGCTACACCTTC. It specifies CASSHSAGYTF.